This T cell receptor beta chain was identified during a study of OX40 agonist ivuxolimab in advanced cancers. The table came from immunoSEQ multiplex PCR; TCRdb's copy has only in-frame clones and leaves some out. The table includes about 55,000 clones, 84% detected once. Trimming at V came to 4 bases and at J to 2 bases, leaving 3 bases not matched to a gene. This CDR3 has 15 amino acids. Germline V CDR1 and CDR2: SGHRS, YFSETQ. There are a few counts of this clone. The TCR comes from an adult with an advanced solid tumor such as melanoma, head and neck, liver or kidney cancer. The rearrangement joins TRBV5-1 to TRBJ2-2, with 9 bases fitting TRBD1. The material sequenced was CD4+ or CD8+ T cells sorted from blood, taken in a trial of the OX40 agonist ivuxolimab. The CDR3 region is CASSRGQGNTGELFF. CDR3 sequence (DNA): TGCGCCAGCAGCAGGGGACAGGGTAACACCGGGGAGCTGTTTTTT.